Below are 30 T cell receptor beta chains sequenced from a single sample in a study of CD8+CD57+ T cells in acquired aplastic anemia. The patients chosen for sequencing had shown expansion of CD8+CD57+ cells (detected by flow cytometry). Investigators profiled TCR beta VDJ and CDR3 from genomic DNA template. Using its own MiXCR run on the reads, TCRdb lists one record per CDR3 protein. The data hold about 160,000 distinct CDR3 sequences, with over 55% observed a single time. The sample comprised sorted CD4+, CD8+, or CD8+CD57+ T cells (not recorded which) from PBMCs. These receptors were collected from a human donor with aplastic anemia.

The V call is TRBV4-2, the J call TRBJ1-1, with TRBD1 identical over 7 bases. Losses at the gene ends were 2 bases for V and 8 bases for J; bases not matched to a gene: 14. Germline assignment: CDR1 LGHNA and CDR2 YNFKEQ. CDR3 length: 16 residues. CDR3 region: CASSQPKPGQLGEAFF. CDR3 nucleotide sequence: TGTGCCAGCAGCCAACCCAAGCCGGGACAGTTAGGCGAAGCTTTCTTT.

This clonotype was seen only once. The CDR3 protein is CATSGERALSGNTIYF. The CDR3 region has the DNA TGTGCCACCAGCGGGGAAAGGGCCCTCAGTGGAAACACCATATATTTT. The V call is TRBV15, the J call TRBJ1-3, with unresolved D. Looked up from germline, CDR1 is LNHNV and CDR2 is YYDKDF (reference sequence). Trimming cost V 5 bases and J 3 bases, with 17 bases left between them. CDR3 length: 16 amino acids.

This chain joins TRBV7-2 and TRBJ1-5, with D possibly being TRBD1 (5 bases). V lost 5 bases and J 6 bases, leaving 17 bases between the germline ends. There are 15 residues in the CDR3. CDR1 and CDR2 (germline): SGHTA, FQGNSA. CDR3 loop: CASSGAVAEGQPQHF. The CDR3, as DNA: TGTGCCAGCAGCGGGGCGGTCGCGGAAGGTCAGCCCCAGCATTTT.

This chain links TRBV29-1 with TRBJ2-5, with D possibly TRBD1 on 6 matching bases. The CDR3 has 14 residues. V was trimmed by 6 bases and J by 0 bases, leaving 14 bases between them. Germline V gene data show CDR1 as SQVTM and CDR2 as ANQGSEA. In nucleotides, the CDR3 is TGCAGCGTCGTATTATACAGGGACCAAGAGACCCAGTACTTC. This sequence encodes CSVVLYRDQETQYF.

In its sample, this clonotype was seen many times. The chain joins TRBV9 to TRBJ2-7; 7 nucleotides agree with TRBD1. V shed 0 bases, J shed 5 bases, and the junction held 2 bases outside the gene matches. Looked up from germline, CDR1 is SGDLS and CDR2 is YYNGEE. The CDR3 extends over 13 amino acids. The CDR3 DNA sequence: TGTGCCAGCAGCGTAGTAGGGGGCGACGAGCAGTACTTC. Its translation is CASSVVGGDEQYF.

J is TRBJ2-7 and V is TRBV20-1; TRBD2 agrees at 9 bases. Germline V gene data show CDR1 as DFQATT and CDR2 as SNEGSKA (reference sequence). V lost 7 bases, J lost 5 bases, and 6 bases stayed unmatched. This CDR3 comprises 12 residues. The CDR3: CSGAGGANEQYF. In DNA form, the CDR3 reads TGCAGTGGGGCGGGGGGGGCCAACGAGCAGTACTTC.

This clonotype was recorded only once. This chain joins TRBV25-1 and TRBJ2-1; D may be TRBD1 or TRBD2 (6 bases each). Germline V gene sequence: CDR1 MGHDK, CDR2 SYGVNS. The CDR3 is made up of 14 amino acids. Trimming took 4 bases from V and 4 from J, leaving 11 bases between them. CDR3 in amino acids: CASSVPGAYNEQFF. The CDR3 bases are TGTGCCAGCAGTGTGCCGGGGGCGTACAATGAGCAGTTCTTC.

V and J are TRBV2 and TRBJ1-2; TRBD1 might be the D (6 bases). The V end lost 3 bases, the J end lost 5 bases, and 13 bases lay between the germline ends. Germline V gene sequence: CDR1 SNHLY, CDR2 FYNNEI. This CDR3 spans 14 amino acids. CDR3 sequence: CASSEPGDQYGYTF. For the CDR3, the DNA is TGTGCCAGCAGTGAGCCAGGGGATCAATATGGCTACACCTTC.

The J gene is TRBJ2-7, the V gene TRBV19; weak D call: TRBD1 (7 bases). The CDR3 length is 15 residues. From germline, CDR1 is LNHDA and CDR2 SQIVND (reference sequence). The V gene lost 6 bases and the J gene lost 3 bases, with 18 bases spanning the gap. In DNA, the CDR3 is TGTGCCAGTAGGGCGGGACAGTGGGGGATCTACGAGCAGTACTTC. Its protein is CASRAGQWGIYEQYF.

For the CDR3, the DNA is TGTGCCAGCACCGACCGGGGACTTTCCTACAATGAGCAGTTCTTC. Its translation is CASTDRGLSYNEQFF. V gene TRBV12-3 or TRBV12-4 combines with J gene TRBJ2-1, with D maybe TRBD2 (6 bases). This CDR3 is built from 15 residues. Trimming removed 7 bases from V and 1 base from J, with 14 bases in between.

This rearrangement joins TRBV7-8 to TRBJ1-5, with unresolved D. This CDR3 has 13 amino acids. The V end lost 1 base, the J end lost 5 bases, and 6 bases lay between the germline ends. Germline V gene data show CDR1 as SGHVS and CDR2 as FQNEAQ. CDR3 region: CASSLGEHQPQHF. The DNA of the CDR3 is TGTGCCAGCAGCTTAGGAGAGCATCAGCCCCAGCATTTT.

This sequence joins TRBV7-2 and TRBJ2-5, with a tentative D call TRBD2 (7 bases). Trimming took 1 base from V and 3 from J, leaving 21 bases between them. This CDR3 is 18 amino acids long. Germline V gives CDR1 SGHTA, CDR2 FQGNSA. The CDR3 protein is CASSLVESFRGGEETQYF. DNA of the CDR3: TGTGCCAGCAGCTTAGTTGAATCCTTCAGGGGAGGGGAAGAGACCCAGTACTTC.

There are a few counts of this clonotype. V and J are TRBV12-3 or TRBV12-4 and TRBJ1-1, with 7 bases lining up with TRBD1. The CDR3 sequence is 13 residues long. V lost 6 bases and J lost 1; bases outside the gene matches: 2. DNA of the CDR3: TGTGCCAGCAGCTGGACAGGGAACACTGAAGCTTTCTTT. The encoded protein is CASSWTGNTEAFF.

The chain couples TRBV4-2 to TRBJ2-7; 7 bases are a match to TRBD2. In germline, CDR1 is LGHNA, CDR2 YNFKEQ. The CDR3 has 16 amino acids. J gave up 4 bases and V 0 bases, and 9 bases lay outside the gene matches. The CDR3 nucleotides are TGTGCCAGCAGCCAAGAAGTGGGAAGCGGGGCTTACGAGCAGTACTTC. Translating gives CASSQEVGSGAYEQYF.

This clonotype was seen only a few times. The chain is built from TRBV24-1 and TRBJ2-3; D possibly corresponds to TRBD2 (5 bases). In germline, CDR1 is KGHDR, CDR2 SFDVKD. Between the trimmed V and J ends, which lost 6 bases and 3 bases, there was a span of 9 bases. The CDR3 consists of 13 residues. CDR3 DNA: TGTGCCACCAGTAGGAGGCGTACAGATACGCAGTATTTT. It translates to CATSRRRTDTQYF.

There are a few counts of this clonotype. CDR3 nucleotide sequence: TGTGCCAGCAGCGGACGCCCGCCTACTCCTAATGACAATTCACCCCTCCACTTT. It codes for CASSGRPPTPNDNSPLHF. V and J are TRBV9 and TRBJ1-6; D unresolved. Deletions cut 3 bases from V and 7 bases from J, with 23 bases between. Germline V gene lookup returns CDR1 SGDLS and CDR2 YYNGEE. The CDR3 runs 18 residues. The complete variable domain, with remaining parts taken from reference TRBV9 and TRBJ1-6, reads DSGVTQTPKHLITATGQRVTLRCSPRSGDLSVYWYQQSLDQGLQFLIQYYNGEERAKGNILERFSAQQFPDLHSELNLSSLELGDSALYFCASSGRPPTPNDNSPLHFGNGTRLTVT.

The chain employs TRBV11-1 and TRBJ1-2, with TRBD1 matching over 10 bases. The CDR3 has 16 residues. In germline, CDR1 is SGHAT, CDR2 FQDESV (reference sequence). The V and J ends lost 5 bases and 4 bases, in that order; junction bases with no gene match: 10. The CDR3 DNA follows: TGTGCCAGCAGCCCCCAGTTCGGGACAGGGGCCTATGGCTACACCTTC. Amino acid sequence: CASSPQFGTGAYGYTF.

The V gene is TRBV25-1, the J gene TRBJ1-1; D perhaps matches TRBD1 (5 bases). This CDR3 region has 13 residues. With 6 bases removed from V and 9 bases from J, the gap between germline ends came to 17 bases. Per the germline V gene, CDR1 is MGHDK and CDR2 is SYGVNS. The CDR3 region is CASSSWGETQAFF. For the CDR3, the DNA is TGTGCCAGCAGCTCTTGGGGGGAGACTCAAGCTTTCTTT.

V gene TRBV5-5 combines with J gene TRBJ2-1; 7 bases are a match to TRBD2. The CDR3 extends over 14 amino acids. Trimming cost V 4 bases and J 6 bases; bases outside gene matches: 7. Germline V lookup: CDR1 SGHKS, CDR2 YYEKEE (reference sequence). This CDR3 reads CASSTHTSANEQFF. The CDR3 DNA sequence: TGTGCCAGCAGCACGCACACTAGCGCCAATGAGCAGTTCTTC. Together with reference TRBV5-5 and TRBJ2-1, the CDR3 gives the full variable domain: DAGVTQSPTHLIKTRGQQVTLRCSPISGHKSVSWYQQVLGQGPQFIFQYYEKEERGRGNFPDRFSARQFPNYSSELNVNALLLGDSALYLCASSTHTSANEQFFGPGTRLTVL.

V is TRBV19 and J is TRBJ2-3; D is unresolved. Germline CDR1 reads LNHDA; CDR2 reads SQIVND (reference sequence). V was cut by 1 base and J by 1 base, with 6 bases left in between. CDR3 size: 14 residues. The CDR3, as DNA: TGTGCCAGTAGTATAGTTACTGGCACAGATACGCAGTATTTT. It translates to CASSIVTGTDTQYF.

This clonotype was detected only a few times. The CDR3 region has the DNA TGTGCCAGCAGGCTGGGACAGGGAGTCGCCCCCCTCCACTTT. Translation: CASRLGQGVAPLHF. The rearrangement links TRBV2 to TRBJ1-6; 9 bases align to TRBD1. With 6 bases clipped from V and 13 bases from J, the junction kept 10 bases outside the gene matches. Germline V gene sequence: CDR1 SNHLY, CDR2 FYNNEI. The CDR3 loop spans 14 amino acids.

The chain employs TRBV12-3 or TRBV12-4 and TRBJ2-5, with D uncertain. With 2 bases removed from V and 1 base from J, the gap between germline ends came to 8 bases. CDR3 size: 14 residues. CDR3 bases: TGTGCCAGCAGTTTACCCAACAGCCAAGAGACCCAGTACTTC. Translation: CASSLPNSQETQYF.

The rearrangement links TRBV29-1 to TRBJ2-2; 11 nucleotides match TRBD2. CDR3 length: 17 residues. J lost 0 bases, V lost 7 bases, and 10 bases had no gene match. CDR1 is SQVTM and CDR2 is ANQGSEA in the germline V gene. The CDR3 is CSAGGASGGTNTGELFF. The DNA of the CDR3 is TGCAGCGCGGGAGGTGCTAGCGGGGGGACGAACACCGGGGAGCTGTTTTTT.

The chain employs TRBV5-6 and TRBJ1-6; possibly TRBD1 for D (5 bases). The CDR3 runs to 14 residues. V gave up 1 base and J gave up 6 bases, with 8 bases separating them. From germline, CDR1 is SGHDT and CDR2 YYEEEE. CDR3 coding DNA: TGTGCCAGCAGCTTGCGGGACGCTAATTCACCCCTCCACTTT. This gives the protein CASSLRDANSPLHF.

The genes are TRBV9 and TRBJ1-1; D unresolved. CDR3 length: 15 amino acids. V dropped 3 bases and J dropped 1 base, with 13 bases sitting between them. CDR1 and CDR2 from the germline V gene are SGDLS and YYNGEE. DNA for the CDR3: TGTGCCAGCAGCGCCTACTCTTCAGGGAACACTGAAGCTTTCTTT. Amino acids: CASSAYSSGNTEAFF.

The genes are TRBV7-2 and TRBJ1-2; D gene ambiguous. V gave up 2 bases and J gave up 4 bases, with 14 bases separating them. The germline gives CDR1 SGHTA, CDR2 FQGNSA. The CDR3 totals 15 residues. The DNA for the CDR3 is TGTGCCAGCAGCTTATGGGAAGGGAGGGTCTATGGCTACACCTTC. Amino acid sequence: CASSLWEGRVYGYTF.

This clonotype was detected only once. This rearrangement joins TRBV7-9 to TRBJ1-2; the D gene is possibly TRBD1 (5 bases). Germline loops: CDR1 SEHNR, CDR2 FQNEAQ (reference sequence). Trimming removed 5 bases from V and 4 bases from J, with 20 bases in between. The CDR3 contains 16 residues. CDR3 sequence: CASSPLRGGASYGYTF. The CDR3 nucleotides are TGTGCCAGCAGCCCCCTGAGGGGAGGGGCGAGCTATGGCTACACCTTC.

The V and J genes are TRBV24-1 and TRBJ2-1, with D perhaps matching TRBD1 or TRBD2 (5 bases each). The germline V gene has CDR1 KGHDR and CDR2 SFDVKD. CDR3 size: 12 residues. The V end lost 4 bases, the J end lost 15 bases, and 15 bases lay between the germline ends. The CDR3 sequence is CATSERTGPPFF. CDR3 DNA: TGTGCCACCAGTGAGCGGACGGGGCCCCCGTTCTTC.

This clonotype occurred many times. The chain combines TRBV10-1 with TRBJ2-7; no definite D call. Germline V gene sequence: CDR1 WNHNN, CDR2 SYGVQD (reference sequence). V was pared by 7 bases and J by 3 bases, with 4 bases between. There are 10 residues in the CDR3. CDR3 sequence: CASTNYEQYF. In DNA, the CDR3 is TGCGCCAGCACCAACTACGAGCAGTACTTC.

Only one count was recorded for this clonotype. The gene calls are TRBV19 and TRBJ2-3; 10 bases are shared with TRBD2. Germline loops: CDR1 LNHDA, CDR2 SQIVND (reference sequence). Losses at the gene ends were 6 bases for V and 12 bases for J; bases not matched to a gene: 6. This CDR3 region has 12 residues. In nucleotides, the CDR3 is TGTGCCAGTAGGCAGCGGGGGGGCCGTCAGTATTTT. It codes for CASRQRGGRQYF.